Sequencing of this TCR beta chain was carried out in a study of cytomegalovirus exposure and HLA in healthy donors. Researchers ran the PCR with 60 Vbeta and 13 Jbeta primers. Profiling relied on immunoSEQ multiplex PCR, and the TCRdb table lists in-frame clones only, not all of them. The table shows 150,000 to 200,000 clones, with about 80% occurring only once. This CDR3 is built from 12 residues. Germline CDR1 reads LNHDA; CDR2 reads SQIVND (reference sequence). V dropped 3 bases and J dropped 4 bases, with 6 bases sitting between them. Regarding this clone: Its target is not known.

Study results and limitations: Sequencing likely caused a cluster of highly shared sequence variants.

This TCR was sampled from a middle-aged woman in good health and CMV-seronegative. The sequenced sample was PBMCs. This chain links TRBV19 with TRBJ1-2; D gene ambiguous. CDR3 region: CASSISIYGYTF. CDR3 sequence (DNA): TGTGCCAGTAGTATTTCCATCTATGGCTACACCTTC.